This TCR beta chain was sequenced in a study of T-cell reconstitution after alpha-beta-depleted transplantation in children (TCRdb year 2016). With regard to the full study: T-cell immune reconstitution after TCRalphabeta/CD19-depleted allogeneic hematopoietic cell transplantation in children was quantitatively tracked in the study by means of TCR repertoire profiling.

CDR1 SGHRS and CDR2 YFSETQ are derived from the germline V gene. Spanning cysteine to phenylalanine, the CDR3 consists of 12 amino acids. Of all the DNA, just the CDR3 is kept, 36 bases in frame from base 1. V lost 0 bases and J lost 4 bases; the stretch between them is 5 bases long. Receptors were amplified or captured by PCR. The sequencer was an Illumina HiSeq 2500. To normalize quantification of the TCRbeta repertoire, the TCR libraries were built with molecular barcoding that relied on unique molecular identifiers. TCRdb handled the public reads itself, with Q25 trimming in fastp and clone calling in MiXCR, and kept productive beta chains. Entries are consolidated by CDR3 protein sequence, retaining the most common genes and DNA. The sample table holds about 300,000 distinct CDR3 sequences, of which 6.5% to 9% were seen once. The top ten clones comprise 9.1% of the sample. This clonotype is judged medium-sized (0.01 to 0.1%). Its cognate antigen has yet to be identified. No base quality information exists; no much larger clone differs at one position.

The study at large found these results: The frequencies of hyperexpanded clones fell over the following months, and after one year, T-cell counts and TCRbeta diversity were mostly attributed to newly produced T cells. Apparently early alphabetaT-cell count recovery about two months after transplant reportedly relied on only several hundred rapidly expanded clones derived from non-depleted graft cells. In some patients, the high TCRbeta diversity seen at day 60 was put down to recipient T cells and intrathymic progenitors that had survived conditioning.

What the treatment or condition label conveys for this sample: allogeneic hematopoietic cell transplantation with graft depleted of TCRalphabeta T cells and CD19 B cells. The children who served as transplant recipients had been given grafts of TCRalphabeta/CD19-depleted allogeneic hematopoietic cells. The sample here was peripheral blood, taken 360 days after TCRalphabeta/CD19-depleted stem cell transplant. The receptor was isolated from a female patient aged 2-9 years who had a stem cell transplant for Fanconi anemia, so the T cells may come from the graft donor. The chain is made from TRBV5-1 and TRBJ2-7; the D gene remains uncertain. The sequence in DNA is TGCGCCAGCAGCTTGGAACAATACGAGCAGTACTTC. Its protein reads: CASSLEQYEQYF. Full variable domain (CDR3 extended with the reference TRBV5-1 and TRBJ2-7 proteins): KAGVTQTPRYLIKTRGQQVTLSCSPISGHRSVSWYQQTPGQGLQFLFEYFSETQRNKGNFPGRFSGRQFSNSRSEMNVSTLELGDSALYLCASSLEQYEQYFGPGTRLTVT.